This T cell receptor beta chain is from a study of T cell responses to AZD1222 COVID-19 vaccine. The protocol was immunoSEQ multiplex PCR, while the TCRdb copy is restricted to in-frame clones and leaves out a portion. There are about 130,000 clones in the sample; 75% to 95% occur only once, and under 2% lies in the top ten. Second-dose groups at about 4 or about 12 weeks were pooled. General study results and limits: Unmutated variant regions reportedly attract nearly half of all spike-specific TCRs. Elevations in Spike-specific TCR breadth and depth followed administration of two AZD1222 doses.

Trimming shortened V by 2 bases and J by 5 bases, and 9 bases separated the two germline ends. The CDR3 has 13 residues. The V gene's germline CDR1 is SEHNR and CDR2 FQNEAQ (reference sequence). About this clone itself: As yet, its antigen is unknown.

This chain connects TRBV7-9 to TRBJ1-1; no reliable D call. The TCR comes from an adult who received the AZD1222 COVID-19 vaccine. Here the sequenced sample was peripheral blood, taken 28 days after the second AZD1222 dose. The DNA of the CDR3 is TGTGCCAGCAGCTTATCGGTCCGTACTGAAGCTTTCTTT. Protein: CASSLSVRTEAFF.